This section outlines one T cell receptor beta chain sequence together with its context. A much larger clone lies one base from this, so it may be a read error. These data are taken from a study of T cells in Graves' hyperthyroidism and ophthalmopathy. TCR beta CDR3 region amplification was performed from RNA transcripts. With the HTBI primer set, the TCR CDR3 went through a first round of RT-PCR. TCRdb passed the multiplex PCR reads through MiXCR, listing each CDR3 protein once. The data hold under 400,000 distinct CDR3 sequences, with roughly 15% observed a single time. The CDR3 length is 13 residues. Trimming removed 8 bases at V and 4 bases at J, with 14 bases between. Germline loops: CDR1 MDHEN, CDR2 SYDVKM.

The sequence came from a woman aged 55-70 years with Graves' ophthalmopathy. The rearrangement uses TRBV28 and TRBJ1-1; D gene unclear. Material for sequencing was blood. The CDR3 loop reads CASHLGETTEAFF. CDR3 nucleotides: TGTGCCAGCCATTTGGGAGAGACCACTGAAGCTTTCTTT.